Here is one TCR beta chain with its context. The antigen is not known. V was clipped by 4 bases and J by 4 bases, with 11 bases between them. Per germline, CDR1 MGHRA and CDR2 YSYEKL. This CDR3 comprises 14 residues. This record comes from a study of TIL therapy for anti-PD-1-resistant metastatic lung cancer. Whole-study context: Tumors carried a median about 1.5 non-synonymous mutations per megabase. Study-level points and caveats: Treatment-naive, never-smoker and oncogene-addicted patients were overrepresented in this highly selected cohort.

Time point of the sample: pre-treatment sample, taken before nivolumab and TIL therapy. Stage 4 NSCLC adults joined between October 2017 and January 2020. Sequencing used immunoSEQ v3. Sequencing depth was 2 million to 2.5 million read pairs for survey level, roughly 4.5-6 million for deep. TCRdb's table, derived via immunoSEQ multiplex PCR, lists solely in-frame clones and lacks some. The sample includes tens of thousands of clones, about 69% of them seen just once. Sequenced here: blood, sampled at baseline. This chain links TRBV4-1 with TRBJ1-3, with D tentatively TRBD1 (5 bases). This receptor was taken from a person aged 25 to 85 with non-small cell lung cancer. CDR3 sequence reads: CASSLPGGGNTIYF. CDR3 DNA: TGCGCCAGCAGCCTACCCGGGGGGGGAAACACCATATATTTT.